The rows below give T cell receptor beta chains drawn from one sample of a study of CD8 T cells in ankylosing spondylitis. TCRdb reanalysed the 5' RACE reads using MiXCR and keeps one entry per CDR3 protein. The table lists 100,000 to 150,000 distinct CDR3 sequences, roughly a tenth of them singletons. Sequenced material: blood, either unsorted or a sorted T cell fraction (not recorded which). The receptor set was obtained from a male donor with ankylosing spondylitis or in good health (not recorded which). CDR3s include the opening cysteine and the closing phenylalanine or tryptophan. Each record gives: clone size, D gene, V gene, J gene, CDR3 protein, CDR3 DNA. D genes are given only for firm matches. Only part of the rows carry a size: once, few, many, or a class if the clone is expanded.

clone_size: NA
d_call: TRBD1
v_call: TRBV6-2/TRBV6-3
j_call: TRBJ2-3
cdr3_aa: CASSHPDRGWEYF
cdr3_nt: TGTGCCAGCAGTCATCCGGACAGGGGGTGGGAGTATTTT

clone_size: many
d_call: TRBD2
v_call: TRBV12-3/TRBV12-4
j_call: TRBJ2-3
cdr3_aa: CASIPGGRGWEDTQYF
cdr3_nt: TGTGCCAGCATACCGGGAGGGCGGGGCTGGGAAGATACGCAGTATTTT

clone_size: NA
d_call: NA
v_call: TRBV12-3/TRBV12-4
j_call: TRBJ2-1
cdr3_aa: CASSPAPNEQFF
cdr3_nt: TGTGCCAGCAGTCCCGCACCTAATGAGCAGTTCTTC

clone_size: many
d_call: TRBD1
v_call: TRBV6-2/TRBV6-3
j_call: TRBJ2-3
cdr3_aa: CASSSRGPSTDTQYF
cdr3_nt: TGTGCCAGCAGTTCCAGGGGGCCCAGCACAGATACGCAGTATTTT

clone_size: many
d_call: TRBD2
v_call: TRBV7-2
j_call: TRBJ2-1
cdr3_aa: CASSGTLTSGYNEQFF
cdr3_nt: TGTGCCAGCAGCGGGACTTTGACTAGCGGGTACAATGAGCAGTTCTTC

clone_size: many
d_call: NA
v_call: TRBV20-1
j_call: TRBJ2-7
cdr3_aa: CSARRLEGFYEQYF
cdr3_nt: TGCAGTGCTAGAAGACTAGAGGGGTTTTACGAGCAGTACTTC

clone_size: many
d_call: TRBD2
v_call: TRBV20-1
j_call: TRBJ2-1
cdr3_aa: CSATPGLARDKQFF
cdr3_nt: TGCAGTGCTACTCCGGGACTAGCGAGAGATAAGCAGTTCTTC

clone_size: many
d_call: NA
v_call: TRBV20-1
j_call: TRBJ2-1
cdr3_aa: CSARARAGNEQFF
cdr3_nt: TGCAGTGCTAGAGCCCGTGCGGGTAATGAGCAGTTCTTC

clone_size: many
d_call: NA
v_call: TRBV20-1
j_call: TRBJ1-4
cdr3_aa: CSARDQGTNEKLFF
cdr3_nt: TGCAGTGCTAGAGATCAGGGAACTAATGAAAAACTGTTTTTT

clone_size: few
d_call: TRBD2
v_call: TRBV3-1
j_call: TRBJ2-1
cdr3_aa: CASSLGLAGGEQFF
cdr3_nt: TGTGCCAGCAGCCTGGGACTAGCGGGAGGTGAGCAGTTCTTC

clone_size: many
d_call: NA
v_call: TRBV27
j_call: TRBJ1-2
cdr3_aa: CASSLRWGRTNYGYTF
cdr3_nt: TGTGCCAGCAGTTTAAGGTGGGGACGAACAAACTATGGCTACACCTTC

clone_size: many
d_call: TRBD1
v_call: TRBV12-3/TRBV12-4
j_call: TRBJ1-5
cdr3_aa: CASREQGYQPQHF
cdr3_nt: TGTGCCAGCAGGGAACAGGGGTATCAGCCCCAGCATTTT

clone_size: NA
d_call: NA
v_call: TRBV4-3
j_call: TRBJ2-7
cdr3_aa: CASSQDIAYEQYF
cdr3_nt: TGCGCCAGCAGCCAAGATATCGCCTACGAGCAGTACTTC

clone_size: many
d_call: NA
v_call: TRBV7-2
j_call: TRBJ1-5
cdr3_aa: CASSLSTGEYQPQHF
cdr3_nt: TGTGCCAGCAGCTTGAGTACGGGGGAATATCAGCCCCAGCATTTT

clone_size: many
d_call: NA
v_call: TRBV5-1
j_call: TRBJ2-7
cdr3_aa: CASSLRSTQEGEQYF
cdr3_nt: TGCGCCAGCAGCTTGAGGTCGACCCAGGAGGGCGAGCAGTACTTC

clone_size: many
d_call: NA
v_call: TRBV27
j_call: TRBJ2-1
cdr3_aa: CASSLSGRRRNSEQFF
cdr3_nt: TGTGCCAGCAGTTTATCAGGTAGGAGGCGCAACAGCGAGCAGTTCTTC

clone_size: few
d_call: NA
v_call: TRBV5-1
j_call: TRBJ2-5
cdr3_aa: CASRRDQETQYF
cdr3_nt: TGCGCCAGCAGGAGGGATCAAGAGACCCAGTACTTC

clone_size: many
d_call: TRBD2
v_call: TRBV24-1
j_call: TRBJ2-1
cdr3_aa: CATSVGLASNNEQFF
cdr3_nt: TGTGCCACCAGTGTGGGACTAGCGTCGAACAATGAGCAGTTCTTC

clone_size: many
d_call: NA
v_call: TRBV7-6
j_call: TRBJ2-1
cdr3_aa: CASSLLWAGAAYNEQFF
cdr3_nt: TGTGCCAGCAGCTTATTGTGGGCGGGGGCGGCCTACAATGAGCAGTTCTTC

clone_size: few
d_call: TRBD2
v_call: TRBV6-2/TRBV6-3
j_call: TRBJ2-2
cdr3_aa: CASSRGLAALTGELFF
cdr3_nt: TGTGCCAGCAGCCGGGGACTAGCGGCCCTCACCGGGGAGCTGTTTTTT

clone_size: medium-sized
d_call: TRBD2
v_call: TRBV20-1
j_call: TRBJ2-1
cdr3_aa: CSARLAGVKVYNEQFF
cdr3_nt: TGCAGTGCTAGACTAGCGGGAGTGAAAGTCTACAATGAGCAGTTCTTC

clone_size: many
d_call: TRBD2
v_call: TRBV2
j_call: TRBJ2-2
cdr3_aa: CASSELTSGTGELFF
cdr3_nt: TGTGCCAGCAGTGAATTGACTAGCGGCACCGGGGAGCTGTTTTTT

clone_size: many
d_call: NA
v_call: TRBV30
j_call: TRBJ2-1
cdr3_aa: CAWSVLSLALGYNEQFF
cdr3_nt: TGTGCCTGGAGTGTACTGAGCCTAGCACTCGGCTACAATGAGCAGTTCTTC

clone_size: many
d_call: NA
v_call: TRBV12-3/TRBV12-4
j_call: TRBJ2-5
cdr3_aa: CASSDYLAMKTQYF
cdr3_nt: TGTGCCAGCAGTGACTATCTAGCGATGAAGACCCAGTACTTC

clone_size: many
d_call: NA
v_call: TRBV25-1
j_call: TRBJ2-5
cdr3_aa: CASSEYGRETQYF
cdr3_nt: TGTGCCAGCAGTGAATATGGCCGGGAGACCCAGTACTTC

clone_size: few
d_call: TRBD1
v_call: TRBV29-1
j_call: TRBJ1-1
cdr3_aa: CSVDGQGAPGTEAFF
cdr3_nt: TGCAGCGTTGATGGACAGGGGGCGCCGGGGACTGAAGCTTTCTTT

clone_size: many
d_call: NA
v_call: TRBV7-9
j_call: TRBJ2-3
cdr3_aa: CASSLWTDTQYF
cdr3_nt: TGTGCCAGCAGCTTATGGACAGATACGCAGTATTTT

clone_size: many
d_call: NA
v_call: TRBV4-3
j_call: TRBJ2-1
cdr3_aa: CASSQAGVDRYNEQFF
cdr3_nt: TGCGCCAGCAGCCAAGCGGGAGTTGATCGGTACAATGAGCAGTTCTTC

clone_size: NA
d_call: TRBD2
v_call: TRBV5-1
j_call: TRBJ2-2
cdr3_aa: CASTTSGFTGELFF
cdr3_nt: TGCGCCAGCACGACTAGCGGGTTCACCGGGGAGCTGTTTTTT

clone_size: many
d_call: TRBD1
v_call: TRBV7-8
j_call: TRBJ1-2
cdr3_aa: CASSSDRGTRGYTF
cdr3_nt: TGTGCCAGCAGCTCGGACAGGGGTACTCGGGGCTACACCTTC

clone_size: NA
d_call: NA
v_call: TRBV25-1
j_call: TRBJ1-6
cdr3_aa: CASKGNNSPLHF
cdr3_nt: TGTGCCAGCAAAGGGAATAATTCACCCCTCCACTTT

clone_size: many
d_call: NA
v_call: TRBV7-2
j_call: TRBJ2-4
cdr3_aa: CASSLAIAKNIQYF
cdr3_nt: TGTGCCAGCAGCTTAGCGATTGCCAAAAACATTCAGTACTTC

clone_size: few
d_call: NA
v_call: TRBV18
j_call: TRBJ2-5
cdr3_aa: CASSPGAVQETHYF
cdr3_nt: TGTGCCAGCTCCCCAGGGGCCGTACAAGAGACCCATTACTTC

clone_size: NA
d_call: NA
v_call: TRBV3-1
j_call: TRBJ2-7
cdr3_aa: CASQGWGWDGRYEQYF
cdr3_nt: TGTGCCAGCCAAGGGTGGGGGTGGGACGGAAGATACGAGCAGTACTTC

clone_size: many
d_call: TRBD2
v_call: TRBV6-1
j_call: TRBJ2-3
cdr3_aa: CASSGTSGSGLTDTQYF
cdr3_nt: TGTGCCAGCAGTGGGACTAGCGGGAGTGGTTTGACAGATACGCAGTATTTT

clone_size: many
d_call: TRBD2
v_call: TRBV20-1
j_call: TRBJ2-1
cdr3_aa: CSAMSSGRRSSYNEQFF
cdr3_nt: TGCAGTGCAATGAGTAGCGGGCGTAGGAGCTCCTACAATGAGCAGTTCTTC

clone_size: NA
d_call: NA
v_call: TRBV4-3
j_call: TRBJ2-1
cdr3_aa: CASSQDYGPWTETYNEQFF
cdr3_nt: TGCGCCAGCAGCCAAGATTATGGGCCTTGGACAGAGACGTACAATGAGCAGTTCTTC

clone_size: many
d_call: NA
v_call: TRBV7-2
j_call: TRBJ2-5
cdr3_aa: CASSDSMAQYF
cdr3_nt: TGTGCCAGCAGCGACAGTATGGCCCAGTACTTC

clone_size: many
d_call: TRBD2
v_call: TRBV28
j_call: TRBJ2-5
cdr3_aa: CASSLYLLAGVAETQYF
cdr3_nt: TGTGCCAGCAGTTTATATTTGCTAGCGGGAGTCGCAGAGACCCAGTACTTC

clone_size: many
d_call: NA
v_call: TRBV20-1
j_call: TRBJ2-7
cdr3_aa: CSANREPLYEQYF
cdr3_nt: TGCAGTGCTAACAGAGAGCCTCTCTACGAGCAGTACTTC

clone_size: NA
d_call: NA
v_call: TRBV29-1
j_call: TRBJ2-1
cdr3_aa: CSVRTGTPFNEQFF
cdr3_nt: TGCAGCGTTCGGACCGGCACTCCTTTCAATGAGCAGTTCTTC

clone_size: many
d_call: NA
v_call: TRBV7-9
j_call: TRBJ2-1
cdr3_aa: CASSPGLIEQFF
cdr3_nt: TGTGCCAGCAGCCCCGGACTAATTGAGCAGTTCTTC

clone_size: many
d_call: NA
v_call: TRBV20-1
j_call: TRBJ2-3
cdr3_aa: CSADSEDPFTDTQYF
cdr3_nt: TGCAGTGCCGATTCCGAGGACCCTTTCACAGATACGCAGTATTTT

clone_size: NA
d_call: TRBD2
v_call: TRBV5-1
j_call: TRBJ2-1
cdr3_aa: CASRSAGGTRPSYNEQFF
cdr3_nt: TGCGCCAGCAGATCAGCGGGAGGAACTAGACCCTCCTACAATGAGCAGTTCTTC

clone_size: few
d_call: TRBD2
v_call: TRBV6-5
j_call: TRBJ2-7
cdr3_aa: CASSWGLAVYEQYF
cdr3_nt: TGTGCCAGCAGTTGGGGACTAGCCGTCTACGAGCAGTACTTC

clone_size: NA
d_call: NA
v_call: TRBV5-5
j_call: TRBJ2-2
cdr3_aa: CASSRTTLTANTGELFF
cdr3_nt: TGTGCCAGCAGCCGGACTACCCTCACCGCGAACACCGGGGAGCTGTTTTTT

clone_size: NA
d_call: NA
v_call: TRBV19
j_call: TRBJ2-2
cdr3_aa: CASSIRGQTGELFF
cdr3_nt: TGTGCCAGTAGTATAAGGGGACAAACCGGGGAGCTGTTTTTT

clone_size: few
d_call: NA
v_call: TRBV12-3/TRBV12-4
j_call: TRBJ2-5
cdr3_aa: CASSRGTGVEETQYF
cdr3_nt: TGTGCCAGCAGTCGAGGGACCGGGGTTGAAGAGACCCAGTACTTC

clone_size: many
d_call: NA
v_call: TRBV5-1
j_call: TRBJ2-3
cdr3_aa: CASSLALDTDTQYF
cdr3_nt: TGCGCCAGCAGCTTGGCCTTGGACACAGATACGCAGTATTTT

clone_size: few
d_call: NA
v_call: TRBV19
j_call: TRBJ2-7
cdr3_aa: CASSNIYEQYF
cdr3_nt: TGTGCCAGTAGTAATATCTACGAGCAGTACTTC

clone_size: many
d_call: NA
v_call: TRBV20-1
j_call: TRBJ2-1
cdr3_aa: CSAIDRPSYNEQFF
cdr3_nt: TGCAGTGCCATTGACAGGCCCTCCTACAATGAGCAGTTCTTC

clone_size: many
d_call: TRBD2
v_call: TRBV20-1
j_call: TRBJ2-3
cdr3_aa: CSYPASGRSTDTQYF
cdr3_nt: TGCAGTTACCCGGCTAGCGGGAGGAGCACAGATACGCAGTATTTT

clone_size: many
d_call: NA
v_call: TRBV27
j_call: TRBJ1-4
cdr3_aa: CASSPGGHEKLFF
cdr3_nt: TGTGCCAGCAGTCCGGGAGGCCATGAAAAACTGTTTTTT